This T cell receptor beta chain was retrieved from a study of blood T cell repertoires in COVID-19. Whole-study context: From T cells, B-cell-depleted T cells, or PBMCs came the material, which was cDNA or gDNA.

The length of the CDR3 is 15 residues. V was shortened by 5 bases and J by 2 bases, with 13 bases between the two germline ends. CDR1 is SNHLY and CDR2 is FYNNEI in the germline V gene. As originally analysed: Amplifying reference gene primers gave estimates of nucleated cell counts. Assay used: immunoSEQ multiplex PCR; TCRdb lists only in-frame clones, some missing. The V and J calls and the clone size are those of that table, but D and trimming were determined from the DNA. Altogether about 71,000 clones are present, approximately 89% being singletons, with the ten largest covering 4.5% to 5.5%. The sequencing sample was made of peripheral blood. The chain combines TRBV2 with TRBJ1-5; D is undetermined. This clonotype originated in a man older than 75 with acute or convalescent COVID-19. The CDR3 spells CASSTFARGNQPQHF. The CDR3 nucleotides are TGTGCCAGCAGTACATTCGCCCGGGGCAATCAGCCCCAGCATTTT.